This T cell receptor (beta chain) was observed in a study of CD8+CD57+ T cells in acquired aplastic anemia. Study summary: The study obtained 8.5 million to 12 million reads on average for CD4+ cells from healthy donors.

It was genomic DNA that served as the template for profiling TCR beta VDJ and CDR3. TCRdb fed the reads into MiXCR, producing one record per CDR3 protein. The table has about 220,000 distinct CDR3 sequences, about a third seen once. The CDR3 spans 13 residues. V was clipped by 6 bases and J by 10 bases; unmatched bases: 9. Germline lookup yields CDR1 SNHLY and CDR2 FYNNEI. This TCR was recovered from a human donor in good health, serving as a control. The material sequenced was sorted CD4+, CD8+, or CD8+CD57+ T cells (not recorded which) from PBMCs. V and J are TRBV2 and TRBJ2-1; 7 bases agree with TRBD1. For the CDR3, the DNA is TGTGCCAGCAGCGGGTACGACAGGGTCGAGCAGTTCTTC. It encodes CASSGYDRVEQFF.